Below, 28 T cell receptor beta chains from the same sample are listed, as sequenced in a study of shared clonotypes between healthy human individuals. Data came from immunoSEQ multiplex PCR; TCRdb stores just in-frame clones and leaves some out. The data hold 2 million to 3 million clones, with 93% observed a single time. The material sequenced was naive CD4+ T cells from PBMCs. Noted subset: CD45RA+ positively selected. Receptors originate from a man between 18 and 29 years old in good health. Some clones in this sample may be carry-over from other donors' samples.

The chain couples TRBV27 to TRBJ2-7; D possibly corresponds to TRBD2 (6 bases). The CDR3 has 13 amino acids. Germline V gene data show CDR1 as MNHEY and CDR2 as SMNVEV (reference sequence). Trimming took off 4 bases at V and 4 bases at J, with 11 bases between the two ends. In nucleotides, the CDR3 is TGTGCCAGCAGTTCACCTAGCGTGTACGAGCAGTACTTC. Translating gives CASSSPSVYEQYF.

This chain's CDR3 is CASTPGTASNQPQHF. The CDR3 region has the DNA TGTGCCAGTACCCCCGGGACAGCGAGCAATCAGCCCCAGCATTTT. The rearrangement joins TRBV19 to TRBJ1-5; 7 bases are shared with TRBD1. Losses at the gene ends were 7 bases for V and 1 base for J; bases not matched to a gene: 7. Germline V gene data show CDR1 as LNHDA and CDR2 as SQIVND (reference sequence). This CDR3 has 15 amino acids.

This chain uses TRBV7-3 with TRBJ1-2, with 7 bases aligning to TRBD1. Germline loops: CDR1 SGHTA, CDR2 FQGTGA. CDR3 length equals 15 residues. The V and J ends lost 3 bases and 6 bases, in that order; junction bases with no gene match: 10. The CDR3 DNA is TGTGCCAGCAGCTTCTCCTGGGACAGTCCGAATGGCTACACCTTC. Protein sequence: CASSFSWDSPNGYTF.

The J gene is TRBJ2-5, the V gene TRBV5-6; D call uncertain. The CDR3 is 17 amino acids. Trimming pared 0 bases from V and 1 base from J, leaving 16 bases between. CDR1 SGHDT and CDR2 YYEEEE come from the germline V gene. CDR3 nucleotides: TGTGCCAGCAGCTTGGCACCCCCTTTGGGCTTCCAAGAGACCCAGTACTTC. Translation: CASSLAPPLGFQETQYF.

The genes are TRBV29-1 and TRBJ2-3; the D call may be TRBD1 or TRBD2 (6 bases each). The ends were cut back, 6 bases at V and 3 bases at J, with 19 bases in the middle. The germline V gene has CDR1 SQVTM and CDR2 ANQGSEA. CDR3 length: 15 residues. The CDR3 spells CSVARGPGGTDTQYF. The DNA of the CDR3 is TGCAGCGTCGCCAGGGGCCCCGGGGGTACAGATACGCAGTATTTT.

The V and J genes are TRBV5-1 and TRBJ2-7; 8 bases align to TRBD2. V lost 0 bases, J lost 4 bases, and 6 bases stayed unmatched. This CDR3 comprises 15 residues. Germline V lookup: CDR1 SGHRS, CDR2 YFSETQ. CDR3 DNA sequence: TGCGCCAGCAGCTTGGAGGGACTAGGAGCGTACGAGCAGTACTTC. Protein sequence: CASSLEGLGAYEQYF.

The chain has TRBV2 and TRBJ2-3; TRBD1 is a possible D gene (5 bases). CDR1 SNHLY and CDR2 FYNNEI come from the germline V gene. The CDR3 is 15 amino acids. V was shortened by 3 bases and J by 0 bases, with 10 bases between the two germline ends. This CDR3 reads CASSDTGASTDTQYF. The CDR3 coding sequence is TGTGCCAGCAGTGATACAGGAGCTAGCACAGATACGCAGTATTTT.

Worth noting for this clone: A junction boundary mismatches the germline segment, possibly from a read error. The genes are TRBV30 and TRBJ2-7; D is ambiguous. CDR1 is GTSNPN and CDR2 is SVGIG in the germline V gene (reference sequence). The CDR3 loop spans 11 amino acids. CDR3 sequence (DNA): TGTGCCTGGAGCGCTGGACCCTCCTTGCGCTTC. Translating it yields CAWSAGPSLRF.

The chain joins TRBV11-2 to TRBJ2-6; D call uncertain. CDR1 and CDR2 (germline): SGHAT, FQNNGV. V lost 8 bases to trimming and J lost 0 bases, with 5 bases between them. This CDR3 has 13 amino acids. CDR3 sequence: CASYGSGANVLTF. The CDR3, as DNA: TGTGCCAGCTATGGCTCTGGGGCCAACGTCCTGACTTTC.

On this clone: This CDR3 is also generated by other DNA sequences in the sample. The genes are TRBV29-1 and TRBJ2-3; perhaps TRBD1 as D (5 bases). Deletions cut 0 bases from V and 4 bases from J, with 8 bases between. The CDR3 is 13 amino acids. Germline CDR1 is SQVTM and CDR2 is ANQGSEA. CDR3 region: CSVEEGAADTQYF. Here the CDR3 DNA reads TGCAGCGTTGAAGAAGGGGCGGCAGATACGCAGTATTTT.

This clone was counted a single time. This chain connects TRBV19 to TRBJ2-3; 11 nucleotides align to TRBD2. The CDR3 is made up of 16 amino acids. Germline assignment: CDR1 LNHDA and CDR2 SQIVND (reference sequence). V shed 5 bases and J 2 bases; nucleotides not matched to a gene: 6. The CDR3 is CASSVGTSGNTDTQYF. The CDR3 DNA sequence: TGTGCCAGTAGTGTTGGGACTAGCGGAAACACAGATACGCAGTATTTT.

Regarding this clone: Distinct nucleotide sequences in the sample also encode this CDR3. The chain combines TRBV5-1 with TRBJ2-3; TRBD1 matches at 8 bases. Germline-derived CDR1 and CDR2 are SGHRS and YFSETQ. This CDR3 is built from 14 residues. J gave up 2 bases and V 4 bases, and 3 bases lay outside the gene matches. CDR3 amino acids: CASSRQGPTDTQYF. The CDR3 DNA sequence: TGCGCCAGCAGCCGACAGGGGCCCACAGATACGCAGTATTTT. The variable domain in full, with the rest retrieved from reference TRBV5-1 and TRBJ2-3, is KAGVTQTPRYLIKTRGQQVTLSCSPISGHRSVSWYQQTPGQGLQFLFEYFSETQRNKGNFPGRFSGRQFSNSRSEMNVSTLELGDSALYLCASSRQGPTDTQYFGPGTRLTVL.

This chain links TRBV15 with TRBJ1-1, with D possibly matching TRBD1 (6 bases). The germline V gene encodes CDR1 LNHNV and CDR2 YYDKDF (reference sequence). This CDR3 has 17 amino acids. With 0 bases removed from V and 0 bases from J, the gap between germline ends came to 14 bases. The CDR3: CATSRDPGTPMNTEAFF. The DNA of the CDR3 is TGTGCCACCAGCAGAGATCCTGGGACACCCATGAACACTGAAGCTTTCTTT.

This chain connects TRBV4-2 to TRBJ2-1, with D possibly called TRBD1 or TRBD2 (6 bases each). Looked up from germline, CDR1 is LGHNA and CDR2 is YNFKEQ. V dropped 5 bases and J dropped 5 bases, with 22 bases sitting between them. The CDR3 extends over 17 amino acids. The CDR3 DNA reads TGTGCCAGCAGCTACGGGACGGGGGCGGTTATGGACAATGAGCAGTTCTTC. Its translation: CASSYGTGAVMDNEQFF.

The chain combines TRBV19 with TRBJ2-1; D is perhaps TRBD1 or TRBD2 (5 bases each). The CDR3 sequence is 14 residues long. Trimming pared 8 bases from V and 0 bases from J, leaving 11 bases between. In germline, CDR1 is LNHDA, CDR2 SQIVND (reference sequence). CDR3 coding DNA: TGTGCCAGTTCTGGGGGTGACTCCTACAATGAGCAGTTCTTC. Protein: CASSGGDSYNEQFF.

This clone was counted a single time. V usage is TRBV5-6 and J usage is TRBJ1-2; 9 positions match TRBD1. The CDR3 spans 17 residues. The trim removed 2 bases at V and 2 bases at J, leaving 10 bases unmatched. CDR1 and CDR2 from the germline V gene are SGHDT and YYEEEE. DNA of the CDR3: TGTGCCAGCAGCTTTTTCGGCGGGACAGGGTCCAACTATGGCTACACCTTC. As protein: CASSFFGGTGSNYGYTF.

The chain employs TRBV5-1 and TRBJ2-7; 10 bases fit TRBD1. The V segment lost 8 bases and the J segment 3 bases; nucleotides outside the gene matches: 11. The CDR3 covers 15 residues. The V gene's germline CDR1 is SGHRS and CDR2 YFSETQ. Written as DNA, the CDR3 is TGCGCCAGTAAACCCGGGACAGGGGTTTTCTACGAGCAGTACTTC. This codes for CASKPGTGVFYEQYF.

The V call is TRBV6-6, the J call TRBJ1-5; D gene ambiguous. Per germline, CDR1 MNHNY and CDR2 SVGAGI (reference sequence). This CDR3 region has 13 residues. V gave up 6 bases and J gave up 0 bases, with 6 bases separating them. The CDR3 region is CASSRSSNQPQHF. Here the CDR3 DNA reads TGTGCCAGCAGCAGGAGTAGCAATCAGCCCCAGCATTTT.

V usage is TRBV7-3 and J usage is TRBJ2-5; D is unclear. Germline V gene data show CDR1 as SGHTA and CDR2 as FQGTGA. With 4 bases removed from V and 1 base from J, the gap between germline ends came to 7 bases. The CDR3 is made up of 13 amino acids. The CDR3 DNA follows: TGTGCCAGCAGCTCGCTAGTCCAAGAGACCCAGTACTTC. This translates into CASSSLVQETQYF.

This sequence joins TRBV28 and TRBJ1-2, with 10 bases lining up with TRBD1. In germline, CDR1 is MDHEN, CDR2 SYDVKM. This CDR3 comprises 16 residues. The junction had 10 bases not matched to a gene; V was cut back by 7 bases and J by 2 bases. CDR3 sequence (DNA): TGTGCCAGCAAACCGGGACAGGGGCTCTTAAACTATGGCTACACCTTC. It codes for CASKPGQGLLNYGYTF.

CDR3 bases: TGTGCCAGCTCACCGACGGGGGTATCCAACTCTGGGGCCAACGTCCTGACTTTC. It encodes CASSPTGVSNSGANVLTF. The gene calls are TRBV18 and TRBJ2-6, with a possible D match to TRBD2 (6 bases). Germline V gives CDR1 KGHSH, CDR2 LQKENI. CDR3 length: 18 residues. V lost 3 bases and J 0 bases, leaving 15 bases between the germline ends. The full variable domain, its missing parts supplied by reference TRBV18 and TRBJ2-6, is NAGVMQNPRHLVRRRGQEARLRCSPMKGHSHVYWYRQLPEEGLKFMVYLQKENIIDESGMPKERFSAEFPKEGPSILRIQQVVRGDSAAYFCASSPTGVSNSGANVLTFGAGSRLTVL.

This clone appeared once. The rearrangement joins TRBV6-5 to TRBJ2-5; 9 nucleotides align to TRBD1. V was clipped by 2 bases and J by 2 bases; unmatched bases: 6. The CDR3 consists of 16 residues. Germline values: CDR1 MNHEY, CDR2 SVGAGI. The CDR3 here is CASSYGIGTGQETQYF. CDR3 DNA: TGTGCCAGCAGTTACGGTATCGGGACAGGGCAAGAGACCCAGTACTTC.

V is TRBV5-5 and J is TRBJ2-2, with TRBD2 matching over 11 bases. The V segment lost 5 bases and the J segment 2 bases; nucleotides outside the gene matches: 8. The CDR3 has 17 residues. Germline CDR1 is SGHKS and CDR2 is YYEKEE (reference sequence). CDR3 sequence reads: CASSFRLAGFNTGELFF. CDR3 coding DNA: TGTGCCAGCAGTTTCCGACTAGCGGGGTTTAACACCGGGGAGCTGTTTTTT.

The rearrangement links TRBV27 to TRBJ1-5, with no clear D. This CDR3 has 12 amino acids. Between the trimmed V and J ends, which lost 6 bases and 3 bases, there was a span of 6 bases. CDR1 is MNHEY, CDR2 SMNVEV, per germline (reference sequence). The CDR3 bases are TGTGCCAGCAGGACTTACAATCAGCCCCAGCATTTT. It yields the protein CASRTYNQPQHF.

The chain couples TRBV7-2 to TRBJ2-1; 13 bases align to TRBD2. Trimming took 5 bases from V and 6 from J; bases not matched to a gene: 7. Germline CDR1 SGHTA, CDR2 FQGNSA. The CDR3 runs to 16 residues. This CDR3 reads CASSPGGLAGINEQFF. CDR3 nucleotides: TGTGCCAGCAGCCCGGGGGGACTAGCGGGGATCAATGAGCAGTTCTTC.

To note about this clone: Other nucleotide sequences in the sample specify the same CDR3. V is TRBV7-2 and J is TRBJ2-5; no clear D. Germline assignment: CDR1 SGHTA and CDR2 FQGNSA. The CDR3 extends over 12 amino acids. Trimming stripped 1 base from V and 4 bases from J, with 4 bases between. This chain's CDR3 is CASSLGRETQYF. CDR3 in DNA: TGTGCCAGCAGCTTAGGGCGAGAGACCCAGTACTTC.

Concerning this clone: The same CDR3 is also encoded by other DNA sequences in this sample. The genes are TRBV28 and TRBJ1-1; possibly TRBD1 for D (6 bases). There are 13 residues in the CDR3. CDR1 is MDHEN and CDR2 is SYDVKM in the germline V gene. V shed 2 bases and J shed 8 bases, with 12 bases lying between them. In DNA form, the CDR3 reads TGTGCCAGCAGTTTAATGGGGCAGGGGGAAGCTTTCTTT. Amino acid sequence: CASSLMGQGEAFF.

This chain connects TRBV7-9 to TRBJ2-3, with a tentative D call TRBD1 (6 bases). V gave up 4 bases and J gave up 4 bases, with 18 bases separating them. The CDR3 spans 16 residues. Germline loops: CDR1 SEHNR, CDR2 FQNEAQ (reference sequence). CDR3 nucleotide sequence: TGTGCCAGCAGCTCTCCGTATTACAGGGAACCAGATACGCAGTATTTT. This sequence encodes CASSSPYYREPDTQYF.